Listed below are T cell receptor beta chains from one sample, sequenced in a study of T cells in Graves' hyperthyroidism and ophthalmopathy. Via MiXCR, TCRdb re-called the multiplex PCR reads, giving one row per CDR3 protein. This table has roughly 500,000 distinct CDR3 sequences, about 22% appearing once. The sequencing sample was made of blood. All receptors derive from a woman in her 70s with Graves' ophthalmopathy. The CDR3 runs from the conserved cysteine through the conserved F or W. Fields, in order: clone size, D gene, V gene, J gene, CDR3 DNA, CDR3 protein. D genes are given only for firm matches. Size values are once, few and many counts, or a class for expanded clones, and some rows have none.

abundance: many
d_gene: .
v_gene: TRBV12-5
j_gene: TRBJ1-1
CDR3nt: TGTGCTAGTGGAGCACCCCGGAGTCGTCGTTTGGACACTGAAGCTTTCTTT
CDR3aa: CASGAPRSRRLDTEAFF

abundance: many
d_gene: .
v_gene: TRBV27
j_gene: TRBJ2-3
CDR3nt: TGTGCCAGCAGTTTATCCACCTATCACACAGATACGCAGTATTTT
CDR3aa: CASSLSTYHTDTQYF

abundance: .
d_gene: .
v_gene: TRBV20-1
j_gene: TRBJ2-7
CDR3nt: TGCAGTGCCCCGTCTCTGGGCGGCATTTACAATGAGCAGTACTTC
CDR3aa: CSAPSLGGIYNEQYF

abundance: .
d_gene: .
v_gene: TRBV18
j_gene: TRBJ1-2
CDR3nt: TGTGCCAGCTCCCCAGGGACCGTGTCCTGTGGCTACACCTTC
CDR3aa: CASSPGTVSCGYTF

abundance: few
d_gene: TRBD1
v_gene: TRBV7-3
j_gene: TRBJ2-2
CDR3nt: TGTGCCAGCAGCCTGACAGGGCGGTGGGACACCGGGGAGCTGTTTTTT
CDR3aa: CASSLTGRWDTGELFF

abundance: .
d_gene: .
v_gene: TRBV5-1
j_gene: TRBJ1-1
CDR3nt: TGCGCCAGCAGCTGGCGGGGGCAGACCATGAACACTGAAGCTTTCTTT
CDR3aa: CASSWRGQTMNTEAFF

abundance: many
d_gene: .
v_gene: TRBV12-3/TRBV12-4
j_gene: TRBJ2-5
CDR3nt: TGTGCCAGCAGTTTTCGAAAGGGGTCAGAGACCCAGTACTTC
CDR3aa: CASSFRKGSETQYF

abundance: many
d_gene: .
v_gene: TRBV5-6
j_gene: TRBJ2-1
CDR3nt: TGTGCCAGCAGCCTGGGGGCGGGACACTCCTACAATGAGCAGTTCTTC
CDR3aa: CASSLGAGHSYNEQFF

abundance: few
d_gene: .
v_gene: TRBV6-2/TRBV6-3
j_gene: TRBJ1-1
CDR3nt: TGTGCCAGCAGGGCGGGGCGGAGAATGAACACTGAAGCTTTCTTT
CDR3aa: CASRAGRRMNTEAFF

abundance: .
d_gene: .
v_gene: TRBV25-1
j_gene: TRBJ1-1
CDR3nt: TGTGCCAGCAGACCCACAACGGCCGGGGAACAAGCTTTCTTT
CDR3aa: CASRPTTAGEQAFF

abundance: .
d_gene: .
v_gene: TRBV29-1
j_gene: TRBJ1-3
CDR3nt: TGCAGCGTTGAAGGCGGGGCAAGCTCTGGAAACACCATATATTTT
CDR3aa: CSVEGGASSGNTIYF

abundance: few
d_gene: .
v_gene: TRBV7-9
j_gene: TRBJ1-4
CDR3nt: TGTGCCAGCAGCTTTCCGGGACCGAATGAAAAACTGTTTTTT
CDR3aa: CASSFPGPNEKLFF

abundance: .
d_gene: .
v_gene: TRBV9
j_gene: TRBJ1-2
CDR3nt: TGTGCCAGCAGCTATCCGATAGGGTCTTATAACTATGGCTACACCTTC
CDR3aa: CASSYPIGSYNYGYTF

abundance: .
d_gene: TRBD1
v_gene: TRBV12-5
j_gene: TRBJ1-3
CDR3nt: TGTGCTAGTGGCCGCCAGGGACAGGGGAGCACCATATATTTT
CDR3aa: CASGRQGQGSTIYF

abundance: .
d_gene: .
v_gene: TRBV28
j_gene: TRBJ1-2
CDR3nt: TGTGCCAGCAGTTGGACAATAACCTATGGCTACACCTTC
CDR3aa: CASSWTITYGYTF

abundance: .
d_gene: .
v_gene: TRBV7-2
j_gene: TRBJ1-5
CDR3nt: TGTGCCAGCAGACCGGGCAGCGCCAATCAGCCCCAGCATTTT
CDR3aa: CASRPGSANQPQHF

abundance: .
d_gene: TRBD1
v_gene: TRBV18
j_gene: TRBJ1-1
CDR3nt: TGTGCCAGCTCACAGGGGGCCACTGAGGCTTTCTTT
CDR3aa: CASSQGATEAFF

abundance: .
d_gene: .
v_gene: TRBV19
j_gene: TRBJ1-1
CDR3nt: TGTGCCAGTAGGCCAGCCCGGGGGAACACTGAAGCTTTCTTT
CDR3aa: CASRPARGNTEAFF

abundance: many
d_gene: TRBD1
v_gene: TRBV7-8
j_gene: TRBJ1-5
CDR3nt: TGTGCCAGCAGCCGTCAGGCACAGGGGGCTGGGCAGCCCCAGCATTTT
CDR3aa: CASSRQAQGAGQPQHF

abundance: few
d_gene: .
v_gene: TRBV20-1
j_gene: TRBJ2-6
CDR3nt: TGCAGTGCAGAAAATCGGAAGTCTGGGGCCAACGTCCTGACTTTC
CDR3aa: CSAENRKSGANVLTF

abundance: .
d_gene: .
v_gene: TRBV12-3/TRBV12-4
j_gene: TRBJ2-6
CDR3nt: TGTGCCAGCAGTTTAGGGTCCTCCTCTGGGGCCAACGTCCTGACTTTC
CDR3aa: CASSLGSSSGANVLTF

abundance: few
d_gene: TRBD2
v_gene: TRBV7-4
j_gene: TRBJ2-3
CDR3nt: TGTGCCAGCAGCCCCCGGACTAGCGGGGGACTTAGCACAGATACGCAGTATTTT
CDR3aa: CASSPRTSGGLSTDTQYF

abundance: .
d_gene: .
v_gene: TRBV3-1
j_gene: TRBJ1-3
CDR3nt: TGTGCCAGCAGCCCCTCGGGGGGAACCGGTGGAAACACCATATATTTT
CDR3aa: CASSPSGGTGGNTIYF

abundance: .
d_gene: .
v_gene: TRBV7-9
j_gene: TRBJ2-1
CDR3nt: TGTGCCAGCACCCAAATCGTCTGGGCGTCCTACAATGAGCAGTTCTTC
CDR3aa: CASTQIVWASYNEQFF

abundance: many
d_gene: TRBD1
v_gene: TRBV6-1
j_gene: TRBJ2-5
CDR3nt: TGTGCCAGCAGGCTTGCAGGGGGAGAGACCCAGTACTTC
CDR3aa: CASRLAGGETQYF

abundance: few
d_gene: TRBD2
v_gene: TRBV3-1
j_gene: TRBJ2-1
CDR3nt: TGTGCCAGCAGCCGGACTAGCGGGAGGTTAAATGAGCAGTTCTTC
CDR3aa: CASSRTSGRLNEQFF

abundance: .
d_gene: .
v_gene: TRBV12-3/TRBV12-4
j_gene: TRBJ2-5
CDR3nt: TGTGCCAGCAGTCCCGCTCCGAGGGAGGAGACCCAGTACTTC
CDR3aa: CASSPAPREETQYF

abundance: few
d_gene: .
v_gene: TRBV7-2
j_gene: TRBJ2-1
CDR3nt: TGTGCCAGCAGCCCCAGTGAAGGGAAGATCAGGCTAAGGGATGAGCAGTTCTTC
CDR3aa: CASSPSEGKIRLRDEQFF

abundance: .
d_gene: TRBD2
v_gene: TRBV5-1
j_gene: TRBJ2-3
CDR3nt: TGCGCCAGCAACTTAGCGGGAGGAAGCACAGATACGCAGTATTTT
CDR3aa: CASNLAGGSTDTQYF

abundance: many
d_gene: .
v_gene: TRBV28
j_gene: TRBJ2-2
CDR3nt: TGTGCCAGCAGACCATGGGGCGGGGAGCTGTTTTTT
CDR3aa: CASRPWGGELFF

abundance: few
d_gene: .
v_gene: TRBV5-5
j_gene: TRBJ2-5
CDR3nt: TGTGCCAGCAGCTGGGGGGACAGCCCCCAAGAGACCCAGTACTTC
CDR3aa: CASSWGDSPQETQYF

abundance: few
d_gene: TRBD2
v_gene: TRBV28
j_gene: TRBJ2-3
CDR3nt: TGTGCCAGCAGTCTAGCGGGAGGGGGAGATACGCAGTATTTT
CDR3aa: CASSLAGGGDTQYF

abundance: many
d_gene: .
v_gene: TRBV2
j_gene: TRBJ1-5
CDR3nt: TGTGCCAGCAGGGGACTTTGGGATAATCAGCCCCAGCATTTT
CDR3aa: CASRGLWDNQPQHF

abundance: .
d_gene: .
v_gene: TRBV7-2
j_gene: TRBJ2-3
CDR3nt: TGTGCCAGCAGCCAAGTGGTAGCTACAGATACGCAGTATTTT
CDR3aa: CASSQVVATDTQYF

abundance: .
d_gene: TRBD2
v_gene: TRBV9
j_gene: TRBJ2-2
CDR3nt: TGTGCCAGCCATCCTAGCGGAGACTTCACCGGGGAGCTGTTTTTT
CDR3aa: CASHPSGDFTGELFF

abundance: few
d_gene: .
v_gene: TRBV7-8
j_gene: TRBJ1-5
CDR3nt: TGTGCCAGCAGCTTAAACAGAGTTAGCAATCAGCCCCAGCATTTT
CDR3aa: CASSLNRVSNQPQHF

abundance: many
d_gene: .
v_gene: TRBV27
j_gene: TRBJ2-1
CDR3nt: TGTGCCAGCAGACTTGGGGGCAGCTCCTACAATGAGCAGTTCTTC
CDR3aa: CASRLGGSSYNEQFF

abundance: .
d_gene: TRBD2
v_gene: TRBV27
j_gene: TRBJ2-6
CDR3nt: TGTGCCAGCAGTTTATTGGCGGGAGGGCCGAGTTCTGGGGCCAACGTCCTGACTTTC
CDR3aa: CASSLLAGGPSSGANVLTF

abundance: many
d_gene: .
v_gene: TRBV11-2
j_gene: TRBJ2-5
CDR3nt: TGTGCCAGCAGCCCGACAGGCCGGGAGACCCAGTACTTC
CDR3aa: CASSPTGRETQYF

abundance: .
d_gene: .
v_gene: TRBV11-2
j_gene: TRBJ2-7
CDR3nt: TGTGCCAGCAGCTTCGAGCGTCAGCGCGCCGCCTACGAGCAGTACTTC
CDR3aa: CASSFERQRAAYEQYF

abundance: few
d_gene: .
v_gene: TRBV6-2/TRBV6-3
j_gene: TRBJ2-3
CDR3nt: TGTGCCAGCAGCGCCCGGAAGGTCACAGATACGCAGTATTTT
CDR3aa: CASSARKVTDTQYF

abundance: .
d_gene: .
v_gene: TRBV6-1
j_gene: TRBJ2-2
CDR3nt: TGTGCCAGCAGTGAACATCCCGGGGAGCTGTTTTTT
CDR3aa: CASSEHPGELFF

abundance: many
d_gene: .
v_gene: TRBV7-2
j_gene: TRBJ2-7
CDR3nt: TGTGCCAGCAGCTCAGCCGGGGCGGTCTACGAGCAGTACTTC
CDR3aa: CASSSAGAVYEQYF

abundance: few
d_gene: .
v_gene: TRBV7-9
j_gene: TRBJ1-6
CDR3nt: TGTGCCAGCAGCTACGGGACACAGAGCTCCTATAATTCACCCCTCCACTTT
CDR3aa: CASSYGTQSSYNSPLHF

abundance: many
d_gene: TRBD1
v_gene: TRBV12-3/TRBV12-4
j_gene: TRBJ1-2
CDR3nt: TGTGCCAGCACCCCTGGGACAGGGGTCGGCTACACCTTC
CDR3aa: CASTPGTGVGYTF

abundance: .
d_gene: .
v_gene: TRBV24-1
j_gene: TRBJ1-5
CDR3nt: TGTGCCACCAGTGATACTAGGCCCCAGCATTTT
CDR3aa: CATSDTRPQHF

abundance: .
d_gene: TRBD1
v_gene: TRBV10-1
j_gene: TRBJ2-7
CDR3nt: TGCGCCAGCAGTGAGTATAGAATAGGGACAGGGGACGAGCAGTACTTC
CDR3aa: CASSEYRIGTGDEQYF

abundance: many
d_gene: TRBD2
v_gene: TRBV11-1
j_gene: TRBJ2-1
CDR3nt: TGTGCCAGCGGACCCGGGGGCCTAGCGGGGAATGAGCAGTTCTTC
CDR3aa: CASGPGGLAGNEQFF

abundance: .
d_gene: .
v_gene: TRBV5-5
j_gene: TRBJ1-1
CDR3nt: TGTGCCAGCAGCTGGGGACATACTGTCACTGAAGCTTTCTTT
CDR3aa: CASSWGHTVTEAFF

abundance: .
d_gene: TRBD1
v_gene: TRBV6-1
j_gene: TRBJ1-4
CDR3nt: TGTGCCAGCAGAACTCGACAGGGGAAGGAAAAACTGTTTTTT
CDR3aa: CASRTRQGKEKLFF

abundance: .
d_gene: TRBD1
v_gene: TRBV6-1
j_gene: TRBJ1-4
CDR3nt: TGTGCCAGCAGTAGAGGGACAGGGTTGGAAAAACTGTTTTTT
CDR3aa: CASSRGTGLEKLFF

abundance: many
d_gene: .
v_gene: TRBV11-2
j_gene: TRBJ2-2
CDR3nt: TGTGCCAGCAGCTGGTCCAGGGCTTTAACCGGGGAGCTGTTTTTT
CDR3aa: CASSWSRALTGELFF

abundance: few
d_gene: .
v_gene: TRBV4-1
j_gene: TRBJ2-2
CDR3nt: TGCGCCAGCAGCCAAGTCACCGGGGAGCTGTTTTTT
CDR3aa: CASSQVTGELFF